Reported below is one TCR beta chain. Its cognate antigen is unknown. In TCRdb, the 5' RACE reads were re-called with MiXCR into one record per CDR3 protein. In the table there are 84,000 or so distinct CDR3 sequences, about 27% of which are singletons. The sample originates from a study of CD8 T cells in ankylosing spondylitis. General study points: From matched ankylosing spondylitis synovial fluid, disease-linked clones were reportedly recovered at significantly enriched levels.

The CDR3 length is 11 residues. Germline assignment: CDR1 DFQATT and CDR2 SNEGSKA (reference sequence). The V end lost 6 bases, the J end lost 3 bases, and 9 bases lay between the germline ends. The rearrangement uses TRBV20-1 and TRBJ2-7, with D unclear. The TCR was taken from a male donor with ankylosing spondylitis or in good health (not recorded which). Sequencing was done on a sample of blood, either unsorted or a sorted T cell fraction (not recorded which). In DNA, the CDR3 is TGCAGTGCCGAAAGAGGCTACGAGCAGTACTTC. This gives the protein CSAERGYEQYF.